This T cell receptor (beta chain) was captured in a study of shared clonotypes between healthy human individuals. Study as a whole: Every donor yielded three CD4 naive, three CD4 memory, two CD8 naive and one CD8 memory plate. Study observations and caveats: When compared with the clonotypes that were shared by all four sorted-subset donors, the non-shared clonotypes turned out to have lower generation probabilities. Generally, naive subsets (rather than memory subsets) showed larger estimated richness. Investigators collected only blood, and repertoires in tissues likely differ.

The CDR3 runs 15 residues. Germline CDR1 and CDR2: SNHLY and FYNNEI. V lost 3 bases, J lost 0 bases, and 9 bases lay in between. As for this clone: Its target is not known.

Only in-frame clones appear in the TCRdb table, and some are missing; sequencing was by immunoSEQ multiplex PCR. The sample includes 1,400,000 or so clones, around 98.5% seen only once; the top ten take around 0.38%. The source material was naive CD4+ T cells sorted from blood. As for subset: CD45RA+ positively selected. The chain joins TRBV2 to TRBJ1-5; D gene uncertain. The clonotype comes from a man between 25 and 39 years old in good health. As DNA, the CDR3 is TGTGCCAGCAGTGAGAATTACGGTAGCAATCAGCCCCAGCATTTT. Translated, it gives CASSENYGSNQPQHF.